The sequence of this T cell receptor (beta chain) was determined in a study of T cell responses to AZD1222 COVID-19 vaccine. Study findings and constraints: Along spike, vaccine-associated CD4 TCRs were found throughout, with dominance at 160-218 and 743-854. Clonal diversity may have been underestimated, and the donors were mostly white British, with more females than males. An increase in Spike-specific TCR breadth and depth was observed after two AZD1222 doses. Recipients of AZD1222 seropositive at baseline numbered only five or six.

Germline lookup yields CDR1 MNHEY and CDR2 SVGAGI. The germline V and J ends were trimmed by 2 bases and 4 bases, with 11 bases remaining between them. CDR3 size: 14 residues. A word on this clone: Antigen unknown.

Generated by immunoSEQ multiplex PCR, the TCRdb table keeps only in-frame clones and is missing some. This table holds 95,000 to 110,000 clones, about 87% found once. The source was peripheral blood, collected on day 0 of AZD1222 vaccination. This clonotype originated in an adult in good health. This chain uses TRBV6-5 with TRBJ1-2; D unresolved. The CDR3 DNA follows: TGTGCCAGCAGTTACAATAGCAACCTCTATGGCTACACCTTC. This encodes CASSYNSNLYGYTF.